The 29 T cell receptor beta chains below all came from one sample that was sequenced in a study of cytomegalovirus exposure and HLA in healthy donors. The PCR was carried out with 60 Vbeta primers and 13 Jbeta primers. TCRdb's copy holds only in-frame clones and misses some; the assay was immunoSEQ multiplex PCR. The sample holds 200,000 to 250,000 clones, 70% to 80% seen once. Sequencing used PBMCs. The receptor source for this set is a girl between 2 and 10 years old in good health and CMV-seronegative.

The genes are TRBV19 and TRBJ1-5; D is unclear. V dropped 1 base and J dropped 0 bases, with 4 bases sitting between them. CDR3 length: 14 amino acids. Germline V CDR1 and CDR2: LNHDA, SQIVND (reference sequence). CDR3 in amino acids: CASSIVSSNQPQHF. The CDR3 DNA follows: TGTGCCAGTAGTATAGTCAGTAGCAATCAGCCCCAGCATTTT.

The CDR3 here is CSVESGEETQYF. CDR3 coding DNA: TGCAGCGTTGAATCAGGGGAGGAGACCCAGTACTTC. The genes are TRBV29-1 and TRBJ2-5, with D possibly TRBD1 on 6 matching bases. CDR3 length: 12 residues. V shed 2 bases and J shed 5 bases, with 9 bases lying between them. Germline V gene lookup returns CDR1 SQVTM and CDR2 ANQGSEA.

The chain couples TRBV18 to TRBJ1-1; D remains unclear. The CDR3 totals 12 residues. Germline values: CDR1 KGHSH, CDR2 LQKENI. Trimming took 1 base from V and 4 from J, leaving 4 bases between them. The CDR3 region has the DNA TGTGCCAGCTCACCACAAGCCACTGAAGCTTTCTTT. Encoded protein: CASSPQATEAFF.

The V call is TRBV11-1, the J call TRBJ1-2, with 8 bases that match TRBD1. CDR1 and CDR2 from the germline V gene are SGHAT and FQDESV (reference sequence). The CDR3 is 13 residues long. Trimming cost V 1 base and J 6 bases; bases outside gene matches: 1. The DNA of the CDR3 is TGTGCCAGCAGCTTAGGACAGGGGAATGGCTACACCTTC. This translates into CASSLGQGNGYTF.

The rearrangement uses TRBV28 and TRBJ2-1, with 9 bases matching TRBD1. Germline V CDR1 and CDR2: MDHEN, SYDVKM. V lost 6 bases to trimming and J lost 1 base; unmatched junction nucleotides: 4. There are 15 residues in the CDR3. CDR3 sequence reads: CASSPGQGSYNEQFF. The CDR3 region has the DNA TGTGCCAGCAGCCCGGGACAGGGTTCCTACAATGAGCAGTTCTTC.

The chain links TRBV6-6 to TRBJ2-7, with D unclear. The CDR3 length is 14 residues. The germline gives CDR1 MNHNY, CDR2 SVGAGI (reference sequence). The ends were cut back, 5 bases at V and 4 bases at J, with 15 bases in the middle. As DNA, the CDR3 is TGTGCCAGCAGTCCAAACCGGTTCGTTTACGAGCAGTACTTC. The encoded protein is CASSPNRFVYEQYF.

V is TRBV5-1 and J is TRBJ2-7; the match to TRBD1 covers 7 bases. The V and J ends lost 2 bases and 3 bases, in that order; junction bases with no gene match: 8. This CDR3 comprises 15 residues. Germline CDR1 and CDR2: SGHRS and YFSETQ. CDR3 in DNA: TGCGCCAGCAGCTTAACCGGGACAGCCCTCTACGAGCAGTACTTC. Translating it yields CASSLTGTALYEQYF.

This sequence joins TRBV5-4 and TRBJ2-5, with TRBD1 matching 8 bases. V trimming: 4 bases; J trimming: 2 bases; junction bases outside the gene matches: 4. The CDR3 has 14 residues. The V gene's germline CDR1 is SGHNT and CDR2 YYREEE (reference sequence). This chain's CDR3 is CASSPWTGQETQYF. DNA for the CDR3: TGTGCCAGCAGCCCATGGACAGGGCAAGAGACCCAGTACTTC.

CDR3 in amino acids: CASGWDRDYEQYF. CDR3 in DNA: TGCGCCAGCGGGTGGGACAGAGACTACGAGCAGTACTTC. This chain joins TRBV4-1 and TRBJ2-7, with TRBD1 identical over 7 bases. V lost 8 bases and J lost 3; bases outside the gene matches: 7. The CDR3 loop spans 13 amino acids. CDR1 and CDR2 from the germline V gene are MGHRA and YSYEKL.

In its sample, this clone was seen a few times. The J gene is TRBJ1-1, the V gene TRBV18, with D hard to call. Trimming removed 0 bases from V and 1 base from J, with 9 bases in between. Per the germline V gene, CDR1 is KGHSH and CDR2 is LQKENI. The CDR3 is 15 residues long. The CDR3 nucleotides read TGTGCCAGCTCACCACCTAATAGAAGGAACACTGAAGCTTTCTTT. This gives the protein CASSPPNRRNTEAFF.

Here the CDR3 DNA reads TGCAGCGTTGCGACTAGCGGGGGGGCAGATACGCAGTATTTT. Its translation is CSVATSGGADTQYF. The chain carries TRBV29-1 and TRBJ2-3, with TRBD2 matching over 14 bases. Germline trimming cut 4 bases from V and 4 bases from J; bases unmatched to any gene: 1. The CDR3 extends over 14 amino acids. CDR1 and CDR2 (germline): SQVTM, ANQGSEA.

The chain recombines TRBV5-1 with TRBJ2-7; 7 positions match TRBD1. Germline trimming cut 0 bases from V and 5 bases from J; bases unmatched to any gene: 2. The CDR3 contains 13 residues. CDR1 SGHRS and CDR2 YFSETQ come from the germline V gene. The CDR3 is CASSLGDSDEQYF. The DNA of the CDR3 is TGCGCCAGCAGCTTGGGGGACAGCGACGAGCAGTACTTC.

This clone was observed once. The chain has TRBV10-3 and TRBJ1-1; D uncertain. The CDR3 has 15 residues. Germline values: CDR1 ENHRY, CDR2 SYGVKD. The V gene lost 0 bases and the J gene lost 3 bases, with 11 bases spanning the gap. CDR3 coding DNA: TGTGCCATCAGTGAGTCGTTGGCGGAATACACTGAAGCTTTCTTT. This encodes CAISESLAEYTEAFF.

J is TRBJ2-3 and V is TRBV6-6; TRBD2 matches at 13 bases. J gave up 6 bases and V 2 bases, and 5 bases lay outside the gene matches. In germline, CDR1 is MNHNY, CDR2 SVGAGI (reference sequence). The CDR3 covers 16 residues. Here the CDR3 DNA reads TGTGCCAGCAGTTACGGGGGACTAGCGGGACCGGATACGCAGTATTTT. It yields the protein CASSYGGLAGPDTQYF.

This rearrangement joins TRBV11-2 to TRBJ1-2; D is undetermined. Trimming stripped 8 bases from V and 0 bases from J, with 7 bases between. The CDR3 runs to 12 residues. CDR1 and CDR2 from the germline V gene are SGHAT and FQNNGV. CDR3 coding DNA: TGTGCCAGCTGGGGAGCTAACTATGGCTACACCTTC. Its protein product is CASWGANYGYTF.

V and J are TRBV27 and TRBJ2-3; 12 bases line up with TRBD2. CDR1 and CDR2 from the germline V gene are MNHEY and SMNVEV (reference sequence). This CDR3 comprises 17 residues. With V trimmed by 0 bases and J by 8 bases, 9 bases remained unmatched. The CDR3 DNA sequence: TGTGCCAGCAGTTTATCCCCTAGCGGGAGGGCCTTTGGTACGCAGTATTTT. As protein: CASSLSPSGRAFGTQYF.

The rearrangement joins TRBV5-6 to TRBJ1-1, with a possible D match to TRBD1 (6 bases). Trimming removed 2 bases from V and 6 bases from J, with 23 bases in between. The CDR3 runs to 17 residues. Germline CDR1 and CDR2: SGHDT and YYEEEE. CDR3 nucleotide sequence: TGTGCCAGCAGCTTCTCGCCCAGGGGAGACGGCGGTCCTGAAGCTTTCTTT. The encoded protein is CASSFSPRGDGGPEAFF.

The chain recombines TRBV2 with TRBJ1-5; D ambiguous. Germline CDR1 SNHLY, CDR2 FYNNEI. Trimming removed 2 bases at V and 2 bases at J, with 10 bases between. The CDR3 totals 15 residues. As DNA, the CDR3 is TGTGCCAGCAGTGAACAGCCGGCGGGCAATCAGCCCCAGCATTTT. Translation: CASSEQPAGNQPQHF.

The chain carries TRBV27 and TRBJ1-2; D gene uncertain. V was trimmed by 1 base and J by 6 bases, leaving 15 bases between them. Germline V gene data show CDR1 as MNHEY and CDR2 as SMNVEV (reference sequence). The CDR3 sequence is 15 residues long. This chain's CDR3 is CASSLFFEGFDGYTF. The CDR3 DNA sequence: TGTGCCAGCAGTTTATTCTTCGAGGGTTTCGATGGCTACACCTTC.

The CDR3 is CASSAPGLAGSDTQYF. CDR3 nucleotide sequence: TGTGCCAGCAGCGCCCCGGGACTAGCGGGGTCAGATACGCAGTATTTT. This sequence joins TRBV9 and TRBJ2-3; 13 nucleotides line up with TRBD2. The CDR3 runs to 16 residues. V lost 3 bases to trimming and J lost 4 bases; unmatched junction nucleotides: 5. The germline V gene has CDR1 SGDLS and CDR2 YYNGEE.

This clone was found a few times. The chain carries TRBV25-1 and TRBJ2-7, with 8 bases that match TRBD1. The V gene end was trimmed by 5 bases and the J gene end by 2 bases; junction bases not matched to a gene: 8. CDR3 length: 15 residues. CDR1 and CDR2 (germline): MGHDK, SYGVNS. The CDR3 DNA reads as TGTGCCAGCAGTTTACCTGGGACAGGAACCTACGAGCAGTACTTC. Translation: CASSLPGTGTYEQYF.

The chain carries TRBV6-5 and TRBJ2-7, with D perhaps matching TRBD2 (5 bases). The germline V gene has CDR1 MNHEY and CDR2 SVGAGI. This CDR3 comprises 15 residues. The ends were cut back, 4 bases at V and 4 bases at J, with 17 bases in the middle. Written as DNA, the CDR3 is TGTGCCAGCAGTTCCCGTGGAGGCCCCTTTTACGAGCAGTACTTC. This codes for CASSSRGGPFYEQYF.

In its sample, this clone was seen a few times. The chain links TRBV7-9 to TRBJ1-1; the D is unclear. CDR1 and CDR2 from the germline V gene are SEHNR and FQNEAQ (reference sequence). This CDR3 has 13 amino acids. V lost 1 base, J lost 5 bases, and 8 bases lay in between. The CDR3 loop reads CASSLEFQTEAFF. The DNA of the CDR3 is TGTGCCAGCAGCTTAGAGTTTCAGACTGAAGCTTTCTTT.

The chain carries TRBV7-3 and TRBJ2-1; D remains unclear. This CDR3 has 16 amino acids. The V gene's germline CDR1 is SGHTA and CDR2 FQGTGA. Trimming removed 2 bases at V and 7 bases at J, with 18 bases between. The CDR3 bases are TGTGCCAGCAGCTTACGTGGAGCGTCGGTCACAAATGAGCAGTTCTTC. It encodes CASSLRGASVTNEQFF.

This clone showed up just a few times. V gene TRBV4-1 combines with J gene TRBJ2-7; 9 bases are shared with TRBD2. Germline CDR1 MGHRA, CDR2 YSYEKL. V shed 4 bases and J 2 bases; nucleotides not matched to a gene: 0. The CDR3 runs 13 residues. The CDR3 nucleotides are TGCGCCAGCAGCCCTAGCGGGGCCTACGAGCAGTACTTC. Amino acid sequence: CASSPSGAYEQYF.

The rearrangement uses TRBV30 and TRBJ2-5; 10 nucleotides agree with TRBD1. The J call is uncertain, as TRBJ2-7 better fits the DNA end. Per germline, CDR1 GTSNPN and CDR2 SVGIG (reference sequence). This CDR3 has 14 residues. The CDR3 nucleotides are TGTGCCTGGAGCAAGGACAGGGGGTTCTACGAGCAGTACTTC. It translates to CAWSKDRGFYEQYF.

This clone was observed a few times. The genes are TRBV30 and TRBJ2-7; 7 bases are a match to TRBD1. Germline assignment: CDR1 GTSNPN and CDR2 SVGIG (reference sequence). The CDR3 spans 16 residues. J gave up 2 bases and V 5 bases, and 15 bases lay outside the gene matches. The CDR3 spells CAWGPPGTDPTYEQYF. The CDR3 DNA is TGTGCCTGGGGACCTCCGGGGACAGACCCGACCTACGAGCAGTACTTC.

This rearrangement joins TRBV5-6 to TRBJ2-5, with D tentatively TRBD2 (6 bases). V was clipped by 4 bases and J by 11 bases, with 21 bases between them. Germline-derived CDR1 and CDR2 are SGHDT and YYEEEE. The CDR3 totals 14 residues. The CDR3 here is CASSLRRGLGEQYF. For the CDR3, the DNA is TGTGCCAGCAGCCTACGACGGGGGTTAGGGGAGCAGTACTTC.

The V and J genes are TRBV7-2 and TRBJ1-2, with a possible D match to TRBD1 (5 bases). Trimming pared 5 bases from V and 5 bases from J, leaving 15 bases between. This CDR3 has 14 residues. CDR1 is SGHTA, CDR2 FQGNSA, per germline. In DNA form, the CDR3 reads TGTGCCAGCAGCCCTGTTAGGGGTATGTATGGCTACACCTTC. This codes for CASSPVRGMYGYTF.